The next 12 T cell receptor beta chains were all read from a single sample in a study of Graves' ophthalmopathy and Graves' hyperthyroidism. CDR3 regions of TCR beta were amplified from RNA transcripts. HTBI primers were used in a first-round RT-PCR, which preceded a second-round multiplex PCR. TCRdb processed the multiplex PCR reads anew with MiXCR; each CDR3 protein has one entry. In the table there are about 380,000 distinct CDR3 sequences, 15% of which are singletons. Sequenced sample: peripheral blood. These receptor sequences come from a woman between 18 and 29 years old with stable Graves' hyperthyroidism.

This clonotype has only a few counts. This sequence joins TRBV25-1 and TRBJ2-2; the match to TRBD1 covers 10 bases. CDR3 length equals 16 residues. In germline, CDR1 is MGHDK, CDR2 SYGVNS. The V gene end was trimmed by 8 bases and the J gene end by 4 bases; junction bases not matched to a gene: 10. CDR3 bases: TGTGCCAGCTCCAAGGGACAGGGGAGGGGCACCGGGGAGCTGTTTTTT. Its translation: CASSKGQGRGTGELFF.

This chain joins TRBV11-2 and TRBJ2-7, with no clear D. V was cut by 6 bases and J by 3 bases, with 12 bases left in between. Germline V lookup: CDR1 SGHAT, CDR2 FQNNGV. The CDR3 spans 13 residues. The CDR3 DNA reads as TGTGCCAGCAGTTGGTTTAACGGCTACGAGCAGTACTTC. Encoded protein: CASSWFNGYEQYF.

The J gene is TRBJ1-1, the V gene TRBV4-3, with no clear D. V was pared by 3 bases and J by 2 bases, with 22 bases between. CDR1 is LGHNA, CDR2 YSLEER, per germline. The CDR3 covers 18 residues. Here the CDR3 reads CASSQGNSVPLLNTEAFF. CDR3 coding DNA: TGCGCCAGCAGCCAGGGGAACAGCGTCCCGCTCTTAAACACTGAAGCTTTCTTT.

Many counts were recorded for this clonotype. This chain joins TRBV19 and TRBJ1-1; 7 bases fit TRBD1. CDR1 is LNHDA and CDR2 is SQIVND in the germline V gene (reference sequence). The length of the CDR3 is 12 residues. J gave up 7 bases and V 10 bases, and 9 bases lay outside the gene matches. Written as DNA, the CDR3 is TGTGCCACCCAGCGAGGGGGCAGTGAAGCTTTCTTT. This codes for CATQRGGSEAFF.

The V call is TRBV29-1, the J call TRBJ2-7; perhaps D is TRBD1 or TRBD2 (5 bases each). This CDR3 is built from 13 residues. Germline V gene data show CDR1 as SQVTM and CDR2 as ANQGSEA. In DNA form, the CDR3 reads TGCATCGTAACCGGGGCGACCCTATACGAGCAGTACTTC. Translating it yields CIVTGATLYEQYF.

This clonotype has more than one count but fewer than ten. The chain is built from TRBV9 and TRBJ1-1, with D possibly matching TRBD1 (5 bases). The V end was cut by 5 bases, the J end by 0 bases, with 35 bases between. From germline, CDR1 is SGDLS and CDR2 YYNGEE. This CDR3 region has 22 residues. Written as DNA, the CDR3 is TGTGCCAGCAGGGCTACTATTAGAGGCGACAGCCAGAACCTCCCCTTGAACACTGAAGCTTTCTTT. Protein product: CASRATIRGDSQNLPLNTEAFF.

The V gene is TRBV24-1, the J gene TRBJ2-2; D may correspond to TRBD1 or TRBD2 (5 bases each). This CDR3 spans 15 amino acids. V gave up 5 bases and J gave up 0 bases, with 9 bases separating them. Germline CDR1 KGHDR, CDR2 SFDVKD. CDR3 residues: CATSVEGSNTGELFF. DNA for the CDR3: TGTGCCACCAGTGTTGAGGGGTCGAACACCGGGGAGCTGTTTTTT.

This chain joins TRBV28 and TRBJ1-1; D ambiguous. Germline V gene data show CDR1 as MDHEN and CDR2 as SYDVKM. V was trimmed by 6 bases and J by 6 bases, leaving 11 bases between them. The length of the CDR3 is 12 residues. Here the CDR3 DNA reads TGTGCCAGCAGGGCTGGGTTGGCTGAAGCTTTCTTT. It codes for CASRAGLAEAFF.

This clonotype was seen repeatedly, ten times or more. This chain uses TRBV6-5 with TRBJ1-2; D not resolved. Looked up from germline, CDR1 is MNHEY and CDR2 is SVGAGI. This CDR3 spans 14 amino acids. V shed 6 bases and J shed 1 base, with 12 bases lying between them. The CDR3 here is CASSSSGGNYGYTF. The CDR3 nucleotides read TGTGCCAGCAGCTCCTCGGGCGGTAACTATGGCTACACCTTC.

This clonotype was recorded many times. V gene TRBV12-3 or TRBV12-4 combines with J gene TRBJ2-5; 7 positions match TRBD2. CDR3 length: 16 residues. The J segment lost 2 bases and the V segment lost 0 bases, leaving 6 bases of the junction unmatched. CDR3 region: CASSLASAGVQETQYF. CDR3 coding DNA: TGTGCCAGCAGTTTAGCATCCGCGGGGGTGCAAGAGACCCAGTACTTC.

The table lists this clonotype with many counts. This chain links TRBV5-1 with TRBJ2-7; the D gene is possibly TRBD1 (5 bases). Trimming stripped 0 bases from V and 5 bases from J, with 9 bases between. The germline V gene encodes CDR1 SGHRS and CDR2 YFSETQ. This CDR3 is built from 13 residues. The CDR3 sequence: CASSLVGHHEQYF. CDR3 DNA sequence: TGCGCCAGCAGCTTGGTAGGACACCACGAGCAGTACTTC.

This clonotype was seen ten or more times. This rearrangement joins TRBV18 to TRBJ1-1, with D possibly matching TRBD1 (5 bases). The V end was cut by 4 bases, the J end by 5 bases, with 11 bases between. Germline CDR1 KGHSH, CDR2 LQKENI. The CDR3 length is 13 residues. This CDR3 is CASSQGKGTEAFF. For the CDR3, the DNA is TGTGCCAGCTCACAGGGGAAAGGGACTGAAGCTTTCTTT.